This is a list of T cell receptor beta chains from one sample in a study of regulatory dendritic cells for organ transplantation. No cognate antigen is known for these TCRs. Produced via immunoSEQ multiplex PCR; TCRdb's table is partial and in-frame only. This sample yields over 10,000 clones, of which 74% are seen a single time; approximately 0.63% belongs to the top ten. The material sequenced was naive CD4+ T cells from blood cultured with regulatory dendritic cells. The source of these receptors is a human donor in good health. CDR3s leave out the opening cysteine and the closing phenylalanine or tryptophan. The order of the fields is J gene, V gene, clone size, CDR3 protein. Rows may omit the clone size; those that give it use once, few, many or a size class.

TRBJ1-2 TRBV5-4 - ASSSWGQGLYGYT
TRBJ2-5 TRBV4-2 - ASSQELAGFRETQY
TRBJ1-6 TRBV4-2 - ASSQVGVYNSPLH
TRBJ2-2 TRBV21-1 - ASSNDPGLAGEGQITGELF
TRBJ2-3 TRBV12-1 - ASSLKRGGLDTQY
TRBJ1-1 TRBV10-3 - AISGETGNLNTEAF
TRBJ1-6 TRBV5-6 once ASSFSWQGYSPLH
TRBJ2-2 TRBV5-6 - ASSLRGRGDTAGELF
TRBJ1-2 TRBV10-3 few AIRREAGNYGYT
TRBJ2-7 TRBV5-1 - ASSRPGGGYEQY
TRBJ2-3 TRBV19 - ASSVRTGGTDTQY
TRBJ2-7 TRBV2 few ASRLDRGPPYEQY
TRBJ2-2 TRBV6-6 few ASGSGQGGDTGELF
TRBJ2-1 TRBV6-5 - ASSYYSGGAYNEQF
TRBJ2-1 TRBV5-6 - ASSLDRTSGGQTYNEQF
TRBJ2-3 TRBV5-4 - ASSLGVEGARGDTQY
TRBJ1-3 TRBV9 - ASSPSTGNTIY
TRBJ2-7 TRBV6-4 - ASQRSSPYEQY
TRBJ2-1 TRBV9 - ASSVGDFSYNEQF
TRBJ2-3 TRBV5-1 - ASSLVGTSTDTQY
TRBJ2-3 TRBV19 - ASSIWEGHTDTQY
TRBJ1-2 TRBV9 few ASSEGFGQGANGYT